A selection of T cell receptor beta chains follows, all from one sample in a study of shared clonotypes between healthy human individuals. Sequenced by immunoSEQ multiplex PCR; TCRdb stores in-frame clones only, minus some. This table has about 2.1 million clones, around 93% appearing once. Specimen: naive CD8+ T cells from PBMCs. These receptors were taken from a man between 18 and 35 years old in good health. Some clones in this sample may be carry-over from other donors' samples. CDR3s include the opening cysteine and the closing phenylalanine or tryptophan. The order of the fields is V gene, clone size, J gene, D gene, CDR3 DNA, CDR3 protein. D genes are given only for firm matches. Part of the rows lack a size; the others show once, few, many or a class for expanded clones.

V gene: TRBV19
clone size: NA
J gene: TRBJ1-5
D gene: NA
CDR3 DNA: TGTGCCAGTAGTATAGAGCATCAGCCCCAGCATTTT
CDR3 protein: CASSIEHQPQHF

V gene: TRBV7-9
clone size: NA
J gene: TRBJ2-3
D gene: NA
CDR3 DNA: TGTGCCAGCAGTTCCTCACAGGTGACCCCCCCCGGCACAGATACGCAGTATTTT
CDR3 protein: CASSSSQVTPPGTDTQYF

V gene: TRBV28
clone size: once
J gene: TRBJ1-5
D gene: TRBD1
CDR3 DNA: TGTGCCAGCAGCCCGAGAGAATGGGGACAGGGTTATCAGCCCCAGCATTTT
CDR3 protein: CASSPREWGQGYQPQHF

V gene: TRBV28
clone size: NA
J gene: TRBJ2-5
D gene: NA
CDR3 DNA: TGTGCCAGCAGGCCCCGACTAGGGGGCCCCCAAGAGACCCAGTACTTC
CDR3 protein: CASRPRLGGPQETQYF

V gene: TRBV4-1
clone size: NA
J gene: TRBJ2-1
D gene: TRBD2
CDR3 DNA: TGCGCCAGCAGCTCGCTAGCGGGATCCTACAATGAGCAGTTCTTC
CDR3 protein: CASSSLAGSYNEQFF

V gene: TRBV7-3
clone size: NA
J gene: TRBJ2-2
D gene: TRBD1
CDR3 DNA: TGTGCCAGCAGTTCCACAGGGGGCACCGGGGAGCTGTTTTTT
CDR3 protein: CASSSTGGTGELFF

V gene: TRBV30
clone size: NA
J gene: TRBJ2-7
D gene: NA
CDR3 DNA: TGTGCCTGGAGCGAACCCCCACTTTCCCACGAGCAGTACTTC
CDR3 protein: CAWSEPPLSHEQYF

V gene: TRBV10-1
clone size: NA
J gene: TRBJ2-7
D gene: TRBD2
CDR3 DNA: TGCGCCAGCAGTGGTTTTCGGGCGGGAGTGGCCTACGAGCAGTACTTC
CDR3 protein: CASSGFRAGVAYEQYF

V gene: TRBV19
clone size: NA
J gene: TRBJ1-5
D gene: NA
CDR3 DNA: TGTGCCAGTAGCGTACAGGGAGAATATAGCAATCAGCCCCAGCATTTT
CDR3 protein: CASSVQGEYSNQPQHF

V gene: TRBV27
clone size: once
J gene: TRBJ2-1
D gene: NA
CDR3 DNA: TGTGCCAGCAGTCTTTTAGGGAGTGGGCAGTTCTTC
CDR3 protein: CASSLLGSGQFF

V gene: TRBV27
clone size: NA
J gene: TRBJ1-4
D gene: NA
CDR3 DNA: TGTGCCAGCAGTCCCCAAGACACCCTTGCAACTAATGAAAAACTGTTTTTT
CDR3 protein: CASSPQDTLATNEKLFF

V gene: TRBV5-1
clone size: NA
J gene: TRBJ2-1
D gene: NA
CDR3 DNA: TGCGCCAGCAGCTTTGGCGGGAATGAGCAGTTCTTC
CDR3 protein: CASSFGGNEQFF

V gene: TRBV13
clone size: NA
J gene: TRBJ2-5
D gene: NA
CDR3 DNA: TGTGCCAGCAGCTCCGGCCGGCGCCAAGAGACCCAGTACTTC
CDR3 protein: CASSSGRRQETQYF

V gene: TRBV10-3
clone size: NA
J gene: TRBJ1-2
D gene: NA
CDR3 DNA: TGTGCCATCAGTTCAACGAGAAGGGAGTATGGCTACACCTTC
CDR3 protein: CAISSTRREYGYTF

V gene: TRBV5-4
clone size: NA
J gene: TRBJ2-1
D gene: NA
CDR3 DNA: TGTGCCAGCAGCCCCTCTTCCTACAATGAGCAGTTCTTC
CDR3 protein: CASSPSSYNEQFF

V gene: TRBV10-3
clone size: NA
J gene: TRBJ2-3
D gene: NA
CDR3 DNA: TGTGCCATCAGTGAGTCCGCGTCCGACACAGATACGCAGTATTTT
CDR3 protein: CAISESASDTDTQYF

V gene: TRBV27
clone size: NA
J gene: TRBJ2-3
D gene: TRBD2
CDR3 DNA: TGTGCCAGCAGTTTATCACCGGGAGGTGGGGCAGATACGCAGTATTTT
CDR3 protein: CASSLSPGGGADTQYF

V gene: TRBV7-8
clone size: NA
J gene: TRBJ2-2
D gene: TRBD1
CDR3 DNA: TGTGCCAGCAGCACACACAGGGGTGGCACCGGGGAGCTGTTTTTT
CDR3 protein: CASSTHRGGTGELFF

V gene: TRBV18
clone size: NA
J gene: TRBJ2-2
D gene: TRBD1
CDR3 DNA: TGTGCCAGCTCACCATCCGGACAGGGCTGGCCTGTCACCGGGGAGCTGTTTTTT
CDR3 protein: CASSPSGQGWPVTGELFF

V gene: TRBV7-8
clone size: NA
J gene: TRBJ2-5
D gene: NA
CDR3 DNA: TGTGCCAGCAGCTTAGTAATACCGGAGACCCAGTACTTC
CDR3 protein: CASSLVIPETQYF

V gene: TRBV7-9
clone size: once
J gene: TRBJ2-7
D gene: NA
CDR3 DNA: TGTGCCAGCAGCTCCGGGACATTTTACGAGCAGTACTTC
CDR3 protein: CASSSGTFYEQYF

V gene: TRBV25-1
clone size: NA
J gene: TRBJ2-7
D gene: NA
CDR3 DNA: TGTGCCAGCAGTGGGGCGGGCGCCTACGAGCAGTACTTC
CDR3 protein: CASSGAGAYEQYF

V gene: TRBV7-9
clone size: NA
J gene: TRBJ1-2
D gene: TRBD1
CDR3 DNA: TGTGCCAGCAGCCCTCTAGGAGGGGGCGGCTATGGCTACACCTTC
CDR3 protein: CASSPLGGGGYGYTF

V gene: TRBV7-8
clone size: NA
J gene: TRBJ2-1
D gene: NA
CDR3 DNA: TGTGCCAGCAGCCCGGGACTTTCGTACAATGAGCAGTTCTTC
CDR3 protein: CASSPGLSYNEQFF

V gene: TRBV28
clone size: NA
J gene: TRBJ2-7
D gene: NA
CDR3 DNA: TGTGCCAGCAGTTTAGCAGGCTCCTACGAGCAGTACTTC
CDR3 protein: CASSLAGSYEQYF

V gene: TRBV19
clone size: few
J gene: TRBJ1-3
D gene: TRBD1
CDR3 DNA: TGTGCCAGTACCCCGGGGACAGGCCGATTCTCTGGAAACACCATATATTTT
CDR3 protein: CASTPGTGRFSGNTIYF

V gene: TRBV5-1
clone size: NA
J gene: TRBJ1-6
D gene: NA
CDR3 DNA: TGCGCCAGCAGCTTTTCCAGAGAGAATAATTCACCCCTCCACTTT
CDR3 protein: CASSFSRENNSPLHF

V gene: TRBV28
clone size: NA
J gene: TRBJ2-1
D gene: TRBD2
CDR3 DNA: TGTGCCAGCAGTTCCAAATCTAGCGGGAGGGGGCTTTCCTACAATGAGCAGTTCTTC
CDR3 protein: CASSSKSSGRGLSYNEQFF

V gene: TRBV27
clone size: NA
J gene: TRBJ1-4
D gene: TRBD1
CDR3 DNA: TGTGCCAGCAGTTTAAGGGGTTGGGGTACAGGGGTTGAAAAACTGTTTTTT
CDR3 protein: CASSLRGWGTGVEKLFF

V gene: TRBV9
clone size: NA
J gene: TRBJ1-1
D gene: NA
CDR3 DNA: TGTGCCAGCACACTTGCCGGGGGCCCTCTGAACACTGAAGCTTTCTTT
CDR3 protein: CASTLAGGPLNTEAFF

V gene: TRBV9
clone size: NA
J gene: TRBJ2-5
D gene: TRBD2
CDR3 DNA: TGTGCCAGCAGGGCGGGACTACTGGGGGGAGAGACCCAGTACTTC
CDR3 protein: CASRAGLLGGETQYF

V gene: TRBV28
clone size: NA
J gene: TRBJ2-7
D gene: NA
CDR3 DNA: TGTGCCAGCAGTGCGAACTTTGGGGGTAGGATCGAGCAGTACTTC
CDR3 protein: CASSANFGGRIEQYF

V gene: TRBV11-1
clone size: NA
J gene: TRBJ2-1
D gene: NA
CDR3 DNA: TGTGCCAGCAGCTTTTTGGCCGTACCCCCTCCATACAATGAGCAGTTCTTC
CDR3 protein: CASSFLAVPPPYNEQFF

V gene: TRBV4-1
clone size: NA
J gene: TRBJ2-7
D gene: TRBD2
CDR3 DNA: TGCGCCAGCAGCCAACTTAGCGGGAGGGCCCACGAGCAGTACTTC
CDR3 protein: CASSQLSGRAHEQYF

V gene: TRBV5-1
clone size: NA
J gene: TRBJ2-7
D gene: TRBD2
CDR3 DNA: TGCGCCAGCAGCCTGAAGGATTCGGCGGGAGCCGGGTGCGAGCAGTACTTC
CDR3 protein: CASSLKDSAGAGCEQYF

V gene: TRBV7-2
clone size: NA
J gene: TRBJ2-7
D gene: NA
CDR3 DNA: TGTGCCAGCAGCTTAGTCCCGGGCTCTTCCTACGAGCAGTACTTC
CDR3 protein: CASSLVPGSSYEQYF

V gene: TRBV28
clone size: NA
J gene: TRBJ2-2
D gene: TRBD2
CDR3 DNA: TGTGCCAGCAAGCAGAGACCCGGGACTACGAACACCGGGGAGCTGTTTTTT
CDR3 protein: CASKQRPGTTNTGELFF

V gene: TRBV5-1
clone size: once
J gene: TRBJ1-1
D gene: TRBD1
CDR3 DNA: TGCGCCAGCAGCTGGAAGACAGGGGGGAACACTGAAGCTTTCTTT
CDR3 protein: CASSWKTGGNTEAFF

V gene: TRBV16
clone size: once
J gene: TRBJ2-7
D gene: NA
CDR3 DNA: TGTGCCAGCAGCCACGCTCAAGGGACCGCGGCCAACGAGCAGTACTTC
CDR3 protein: CASSHAQGTAANEQYF

V gene: TRBV15
clone size: NA
J gene: TRBJ1-5
D gene: NA
CDR3 DNA: TGTGCCACCAGCAGACACGGGGACCCAGGCCAGCCCCAGCATTTT
CDR3 protein: CATSRHGDPGQPQHF

V gene: TRBV10-3
clone size: NA
J gene: TRBJ1-2
D gene: NA
CDR3 DNA: TGTGCCATCAGTGAGCCCGCCTGGGGGGCCCTATACACCTTC
CDR3 protein: CAISEPAWGALYTF

V gene: TRBV2
clone size: NA
J gene: TRBJ1-2
D gene: TRBD1
CDR3 DNA: TGTGCCAGCAGTGAGTCCGGGACAGGAGCTGGCTACACCTTC
CDR3 protein: CASSESGTGAGYTF

V gene: TRBV4-1
clone size: NA
J gene: TRBJ2-7
D gene: NA
CDR3 DNA: TGCGCCAGCCGGCAATCGGGCGGAGAGCAGTACTTC
CDR3 protein: CASRQSGGEQYF

V gene: TRBV4-3
clone size: NA
J gene: TRBJ1-2
D gene: NA
CDR3 DNA: TGCGCCAGCAGCCAACTCCTCATCAACTATGGCTACACCTTC
CDR3 protein: CASSQLLINYGYTF

V gene: TRBV7-8
clone size: NA
J gene: TRBJ2-1
D gene: TRBD2
CDR3 DNA: TGTGCCAGCAGCTTTAATGGCGGGAGGGTGAATGAGCAGTTCTTC
CDR3 protein: CASSFNGGRVNEQFF